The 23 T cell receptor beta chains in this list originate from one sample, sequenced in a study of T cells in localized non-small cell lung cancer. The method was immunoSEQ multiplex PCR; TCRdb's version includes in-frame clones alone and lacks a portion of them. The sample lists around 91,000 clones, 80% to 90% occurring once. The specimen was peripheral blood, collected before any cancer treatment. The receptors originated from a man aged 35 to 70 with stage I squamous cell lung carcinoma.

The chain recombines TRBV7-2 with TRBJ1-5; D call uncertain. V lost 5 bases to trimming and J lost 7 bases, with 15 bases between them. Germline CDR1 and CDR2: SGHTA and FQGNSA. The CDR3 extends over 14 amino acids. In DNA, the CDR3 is TGTGCCAGCAGCCCACGAACGGGCCCCCAGCCCCAGCATTTT. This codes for CASSPRTGPQPQHF.

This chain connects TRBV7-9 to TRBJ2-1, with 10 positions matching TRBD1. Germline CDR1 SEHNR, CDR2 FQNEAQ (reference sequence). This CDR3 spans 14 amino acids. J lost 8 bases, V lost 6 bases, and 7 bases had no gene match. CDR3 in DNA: TGTGCCAGCAGTACGGGACAGGGGTTGCATGAGCAGTTCTTC. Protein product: CASSTGQGLHEQFF.

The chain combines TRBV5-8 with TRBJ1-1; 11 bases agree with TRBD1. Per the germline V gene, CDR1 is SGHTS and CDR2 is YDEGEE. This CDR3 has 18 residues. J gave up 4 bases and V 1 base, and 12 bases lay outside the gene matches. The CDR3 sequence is CASSLRRGQGEKGTEAFF. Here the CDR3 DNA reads TGTGCCAGCAGCTTGAGACGGGGACAGGGGGAAAAAGGCACTGAAGCTTTCTTT.

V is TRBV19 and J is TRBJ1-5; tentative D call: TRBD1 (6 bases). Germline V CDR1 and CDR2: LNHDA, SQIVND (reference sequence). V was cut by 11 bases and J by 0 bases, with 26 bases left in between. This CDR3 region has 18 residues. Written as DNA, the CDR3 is TGTGCCTGCAGGGGAAGCGGGGTTCTCGGTTCTAGCAATCAGCCCCAGCATTTT. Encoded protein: CACRGSGVLGSSNQPQHF.

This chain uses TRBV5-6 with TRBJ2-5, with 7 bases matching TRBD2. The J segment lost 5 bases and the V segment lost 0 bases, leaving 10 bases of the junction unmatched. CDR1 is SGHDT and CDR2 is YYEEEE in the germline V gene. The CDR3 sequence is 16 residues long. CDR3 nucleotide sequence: TGTGCCAGCAGCTTGGGGATAGCGGGCACCGGGGAGACCCAGTACTTC. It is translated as CASSLGIAGTGETQYF. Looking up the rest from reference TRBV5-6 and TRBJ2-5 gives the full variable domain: DAGVTQSPTHLIKTRGQQVTLRCSPKSGHDTVSWYQQALGQGPQFIFQYYEEEERQRGNFPDRFSGHQFPNYSSELNVNALLLGDSALYLCASSLGIAGTGETQYFGPGTRLLVL.

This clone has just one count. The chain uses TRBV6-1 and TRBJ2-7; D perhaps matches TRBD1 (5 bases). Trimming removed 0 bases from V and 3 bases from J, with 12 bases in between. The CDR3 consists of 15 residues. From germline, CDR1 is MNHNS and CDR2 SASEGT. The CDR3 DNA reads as TGTGCCAGCAGTGAAGCGGGGCAGGGTTACTACGAGCAGTACTTC. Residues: CASSEAGQGYYEQYF.

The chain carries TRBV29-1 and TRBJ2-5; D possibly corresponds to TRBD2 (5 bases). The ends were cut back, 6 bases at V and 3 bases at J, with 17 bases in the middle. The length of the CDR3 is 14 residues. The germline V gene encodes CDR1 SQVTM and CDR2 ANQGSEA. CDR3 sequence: CSVEGYASEETQYF. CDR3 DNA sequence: TGCAGCGTCGAGGGATACGCGTCCGAAGAGACCCAGTACTTC.

CDR3 coding DNA: TGTGCCAGCAGCGTACGGCGACTAGCAAACACCGGGGAGCTGTTTTTT. This translates into CASSVRRLANTGELFF. The V call is TRBV9, the J call TRBJ2-2; 7 bases line up with TRBD2. Germline assignment: CDR1 SGDLS and CDR2 YYNGEE. The CDR3 has 16 residues. The junction had 5 bases not matched to a gene; V was cut back by 1 base and J by 2 bases. Complete variable domain (other parts from reference TRBV9 and TRBJ2-2): DSGVTQTPKHLITATGQRVTLRCSPRSGDLSVYWYQQSLDQGLQFLIQYYNGEERAKGNILERFSAQQFPDLHSELNLSSLELGDSALYFCASSVRRLANTGELFFGEGSRLTVL.

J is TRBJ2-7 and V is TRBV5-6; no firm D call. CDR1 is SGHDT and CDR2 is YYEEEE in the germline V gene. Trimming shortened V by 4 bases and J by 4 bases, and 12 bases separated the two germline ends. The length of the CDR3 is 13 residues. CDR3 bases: TGTGCCAGCAGCCGACCTCCCTCGTACGAGCAGTACTTC. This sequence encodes CASSRPPSYEQYF.

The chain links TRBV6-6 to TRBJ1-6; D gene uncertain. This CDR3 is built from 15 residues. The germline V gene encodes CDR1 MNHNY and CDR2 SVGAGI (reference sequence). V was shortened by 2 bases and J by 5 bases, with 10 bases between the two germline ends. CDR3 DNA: TGTGCCAGCAGTTACAGGGTTGTGGATAATTCACCCCTCCACTTT. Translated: CASSYRVVDNSPLHF.

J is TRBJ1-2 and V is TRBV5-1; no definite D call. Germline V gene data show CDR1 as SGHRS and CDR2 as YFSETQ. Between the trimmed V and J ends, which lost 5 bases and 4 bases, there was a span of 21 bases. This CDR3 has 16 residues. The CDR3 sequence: CASRRARDLPPYGYTF. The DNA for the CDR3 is TGCGCCAGCAGAAGGGCTCGGGATCTCCCACCCTATGGCTACACCTTC.

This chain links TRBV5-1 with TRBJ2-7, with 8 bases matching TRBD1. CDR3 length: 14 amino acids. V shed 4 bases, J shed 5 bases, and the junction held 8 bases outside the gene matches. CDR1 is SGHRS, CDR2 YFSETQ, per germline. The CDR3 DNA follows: TGCGCCAGCAGCCTAGGGACAGGAGGGGACGAGCAGTACTTC. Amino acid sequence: CASSLGTGGDEQYF. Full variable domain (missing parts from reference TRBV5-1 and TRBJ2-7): KAGVTQTPRYLIKTRGQQVTLSCSPISGHRSVSWYQQTPGQGLQFLFEYFSETQRNKGNFPGRFSGRQFSNSRSEMNVSTLELGDSALYLCASSLGTGGDEQYFGPGTRLTVT.

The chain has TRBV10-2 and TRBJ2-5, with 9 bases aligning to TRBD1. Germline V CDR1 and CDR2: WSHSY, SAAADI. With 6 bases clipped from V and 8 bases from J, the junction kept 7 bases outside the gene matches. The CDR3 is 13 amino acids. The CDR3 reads CASRPPGQGTQYF. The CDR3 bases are TGCGCCAGCAGGCCCCCGGGACAGGGAACCCAGTACTTC.

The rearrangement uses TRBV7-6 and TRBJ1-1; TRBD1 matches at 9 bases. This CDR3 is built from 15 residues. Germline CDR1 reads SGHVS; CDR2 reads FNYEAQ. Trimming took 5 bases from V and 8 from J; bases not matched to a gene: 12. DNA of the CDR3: TGTGCCAGCAGCCGTCGGGACAGGGAGGCGGAGGAAGCTTTCTTT. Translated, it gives CASSRRDREAEEAFF.

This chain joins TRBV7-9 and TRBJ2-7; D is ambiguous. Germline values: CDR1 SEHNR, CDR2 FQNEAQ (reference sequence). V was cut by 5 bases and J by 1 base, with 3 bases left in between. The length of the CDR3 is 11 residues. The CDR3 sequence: CASSPSYEQYF. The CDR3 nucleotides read TGTGCCAGCAGCCCTTCCTACGAGCAGTACTTC.

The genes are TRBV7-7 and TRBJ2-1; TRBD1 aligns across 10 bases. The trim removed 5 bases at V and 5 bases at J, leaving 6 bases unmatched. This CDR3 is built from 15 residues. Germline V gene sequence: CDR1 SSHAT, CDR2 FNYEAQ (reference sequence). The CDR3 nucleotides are TGTGCCAGCAGCCCAACTGACAGGGGGCACAATGAGCAGTTCTTC. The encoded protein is CASSPTDRGHNEQFF. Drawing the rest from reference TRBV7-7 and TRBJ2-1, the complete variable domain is GAGVSQSPRYKVTKRGQDVTLRCDPISSHATLYWYQQALGQGPEFLTYFNYEAQPDKSGLPSDRFSAERPEGSISTLTIQRTEQRDSAMYRCASSPTDRGHNEQFFGPGTRLTVL.

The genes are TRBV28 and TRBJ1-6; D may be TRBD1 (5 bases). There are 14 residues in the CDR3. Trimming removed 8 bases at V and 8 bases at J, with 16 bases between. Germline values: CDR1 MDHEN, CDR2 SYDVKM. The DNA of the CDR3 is TGTGCCAGCGGGGACCCAACCCAGTATTCACCCCTCCACTTT. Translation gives CASGDPTQYSPLHF.

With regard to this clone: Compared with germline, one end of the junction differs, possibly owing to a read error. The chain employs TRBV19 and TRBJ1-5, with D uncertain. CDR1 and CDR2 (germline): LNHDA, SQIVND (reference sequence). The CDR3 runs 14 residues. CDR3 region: CASSMTSANQPQHF. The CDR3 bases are TGTGCCAGTAGTATGACGTCAGCAAATCAGCCCCAACATTTT. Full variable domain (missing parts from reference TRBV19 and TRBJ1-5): DGGITQSPKYLFRKEGQNVTLSCEQNLNHDAMYWYRQDPGQGLRLIYYSQIVNDFQKGDIAEGYSVSREKKESFPLTVTSAQKNPTAFYLCASSMTSANQPQHFGDGTRLSIL.

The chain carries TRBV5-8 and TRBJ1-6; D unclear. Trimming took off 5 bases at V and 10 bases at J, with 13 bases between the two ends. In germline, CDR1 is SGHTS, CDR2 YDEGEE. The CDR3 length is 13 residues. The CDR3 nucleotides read TGTGCCAGCAGGACCGAACGGGGATCACCCCTCCACTTT. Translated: CASRTERGSPLHF.

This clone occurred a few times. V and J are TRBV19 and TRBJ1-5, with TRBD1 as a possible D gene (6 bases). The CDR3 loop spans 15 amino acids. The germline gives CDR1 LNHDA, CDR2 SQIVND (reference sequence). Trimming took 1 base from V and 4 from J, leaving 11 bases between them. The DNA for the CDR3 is TGTGCCAGTAGTATAGTACAGGGAAAAAATCAGCCCCAGCATTTT. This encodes CASSIVQGKNQPQHF.

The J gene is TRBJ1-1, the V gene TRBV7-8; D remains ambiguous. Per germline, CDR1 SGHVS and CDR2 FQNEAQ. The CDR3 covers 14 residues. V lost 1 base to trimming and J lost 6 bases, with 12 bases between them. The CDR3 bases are TGTGCCAGCAGCTTAGAATCTCCCCAGTCTGAAGCTTTCTTT. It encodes CASSLESPQSEAFF.

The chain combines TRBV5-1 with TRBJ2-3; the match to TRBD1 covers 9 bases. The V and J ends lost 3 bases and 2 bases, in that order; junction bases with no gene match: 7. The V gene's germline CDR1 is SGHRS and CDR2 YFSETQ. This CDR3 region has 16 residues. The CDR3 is CASSSPGQGLTDTQYF. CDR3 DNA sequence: TGCGCCAGCAGCTCACCGGGACAGGGCCTCACAGATACGCAGTATTTT. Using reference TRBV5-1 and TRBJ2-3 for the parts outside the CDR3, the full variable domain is KAGVTQTPRYLIKTRGQQVTLSCSPISGHRSVSWYQQTPGQGLQFLFEYFSETQRNKGNFPGRFSGRQFSNSRSEMNVSTLELGDSALYLCASSSPGQGLTDTQYFGPGTRLTVL.

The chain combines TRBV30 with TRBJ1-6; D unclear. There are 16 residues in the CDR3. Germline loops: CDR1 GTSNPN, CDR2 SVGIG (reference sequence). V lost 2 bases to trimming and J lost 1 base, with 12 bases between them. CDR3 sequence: CAWSTSPGSYNSPLHF. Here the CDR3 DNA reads TGTGCCTGGAGTACTTCCCCGGGGTCCTATAATTCACCCCTCCACTTT.